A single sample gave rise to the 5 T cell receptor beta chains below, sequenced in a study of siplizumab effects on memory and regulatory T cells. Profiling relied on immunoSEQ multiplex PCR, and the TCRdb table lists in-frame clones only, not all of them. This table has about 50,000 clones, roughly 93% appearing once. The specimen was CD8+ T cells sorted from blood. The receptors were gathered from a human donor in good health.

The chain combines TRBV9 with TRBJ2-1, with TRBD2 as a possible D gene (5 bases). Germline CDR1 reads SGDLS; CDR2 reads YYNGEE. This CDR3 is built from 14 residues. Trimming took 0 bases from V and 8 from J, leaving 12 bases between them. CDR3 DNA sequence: TGTGCCAGCAGCGTAGAGAATAGCGTAGATGAGCAGTTCTTC. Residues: CASSVENSVDEQFF.

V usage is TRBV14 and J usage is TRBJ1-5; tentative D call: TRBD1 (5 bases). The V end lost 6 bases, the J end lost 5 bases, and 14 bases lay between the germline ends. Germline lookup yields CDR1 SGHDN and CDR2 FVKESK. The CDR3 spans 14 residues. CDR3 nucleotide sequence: TGTGCCAGCAGTCCCTGGGGGACCCATCAGCCCCAGCATTTT. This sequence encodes CASSPWGTHQPQHF. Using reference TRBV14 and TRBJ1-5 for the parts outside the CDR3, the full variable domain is EAGVTQFPSHSVIEKGQTVTLRCDPISGHDNLYWYRRVMGKEIKFLLHFVKESKQDESGMPNNRFLAERTGGTYSTLKVQPAELEDSGVYFCASSPWGTHQPQHFGDGTRLSIL.

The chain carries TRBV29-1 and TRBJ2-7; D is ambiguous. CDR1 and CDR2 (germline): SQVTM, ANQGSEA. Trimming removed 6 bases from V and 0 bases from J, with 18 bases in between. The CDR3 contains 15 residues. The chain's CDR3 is CSVEIKGRSSYEQYF. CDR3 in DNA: TGCAGCGTCGAAATTAAGGGCCGGAGCTCCTACGAGCAGTACTTC.

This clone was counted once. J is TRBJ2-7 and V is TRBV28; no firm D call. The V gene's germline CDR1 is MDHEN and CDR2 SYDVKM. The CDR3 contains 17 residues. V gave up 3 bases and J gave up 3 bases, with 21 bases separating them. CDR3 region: CASSLGQPNDLHYEQYF. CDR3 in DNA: TGTGCCAGCAGTTTGGGTCAGCCGAACGACCTACACTACGAGCAGTACTTC.

The DNA for the CDR3 is TGTGCCAGCAGCCAAGATCATATACCGACAGGGGATTACACCATATATTTT. Its translation is CASSQDHIPTGDYTIYF. The genes are TRBV4-2 and TRBJ1-3; TRBD1 matches at 8 bases. Germline trimming cut 0 bases from V and 8 bases from J; bases unmatched to any gene: 12. The CDR3 totals 17 residues. Germline V gives CDR1 LGHNA, CDR2 YNFKEQ.